This T cell receptor (beta chain) was found in a study of radiotherapy plus CTLA-4 blockade in lung cancer (dated by TCRdb to between 2017 and 2018). Turning to the overall study: Objective responses were observed in 18% of enrolled patients, and disease control was achieved in about 32%.

Points the paper makes about the study in general: The strongest predictors of response, as reported, were early dynamic changes in blood T cell clones along with a rise in serum interferon-beta after radiation. After treatment with radiotherapy and ipilimumab, TCR clones that originated in tumors expanded in peripheral blood.

In this study, focal radiation therapy paired with CTLA-4 blockade (ipilimumab) was tested in patients who had chemo-refractory metastatic non-small-cell lung cancer. The cysteine opens and the phenylalanine closes a CDR3 of 16 amino acids. The read is trimmed to its CDR3 DNA, 48 bases read in frame from base 1. CDR1 and CDR2, per the germline V gene, are MGHRA and YSYEKL. Trimming at the junction amounts to 4 bases on V and 0 bases on J, and the germline ends lie 14 bases apart. Points on this clone: What this receptor recognizes is not known. Base quality data are lacking; no much larger clone is found one base away.

The library was built by means of the immunoSEQ multiplex PCR assay. Sourced from immuneACCESS, this table was stored by TCRdb with only in-frame sequences that have V and J called. A share of the clones is absent; for the studies checked, an unresolved V gene accounts for under half, and the remainder has no known explanation. The table for this sample lists roughly 32,000 clones; roughly 70% of them were counted only once. More than 3.5% of the sample is taken by the ten largest. This sample comprised peripheral blood, obtained from a patient treated with radiotherapy plus ipilimumab. Recombination linked TRBV4-1 to TRBJ2-3, with TRBD2 perhaps the D gene, on 6 matching bases. The source of this sequence is a human donor with non-small cell lung cancer who had stable disease on radiotherapy plus ipilimumab. The CDR3 reads CASSPRRASSTDTQYF. The base sequence is TGCGCCAGCAGCCCCCGGAGGGCCTCTAGCACAGATACGCAGTATTTT.